The 10 T cell receptor beta chains below were found in one sample sequenced in a study of cytomegalovirus exposure and HLA in healthy donors. In the PCR, 60 Vbeta and 13 Jbeta primers were used. Measured with immunoSEQ multiplex PCR; TCRdb has only the in-frame clones, and not every one. The repertoire holds 100,000 to 150,000 clones, with over 60% as singletons. Sequencing was done on a sample of PBMCs. Receptors were obtained from a man in his fifties or sixties in good health and CMV-seropositive.

The chain joins TRBV12-2 to TRBJ1-6; the table gives TRBD1 as D, unverified against the DNA. TRBV12-2 corresponds to a pseudogene. This CDR3 spans 20 amino acids. Here the CDR3 reads CASRLVTAGWDSLQNSPLHF. The CDR3 nucleotides are TGTGCAAGTCGCTTAGTAACGGCAGGTTGGGACAGCCTGCAGAATTCACCCCTCCACTTT.

The chain is built from TRBV5-4 and TRBJ2-7, with TRBD1 matching 9 bases. This CDR3 has 14 amino acids. Germline V gives CDR1 SGHNT, CDR2 YYREEE (reference sequence). Germline trimming cut 4 bases from V and 3 bases from J; bases unmatched to any gene: 5. The DNA of the CDR3 is TGTGCCAGCAGCCGGGGGACAGGGATCTACGAGCAGTACTTC. This gives the protein CASSRGTGIYEQYF.

This chain uses TRBV7-9 with TRBJ2-7; 8 positions match TRBD2. The junction had 9 bases not matched to a gene; V was cut back by 6 bases and J by 2 bases. Germline V gene sequence: CDR1 SEHNR, CDR2 FQNEAQ (reference sequence). This CDR3 has 15 residues. CDR3 sequence reads: CASSTRGLVTYEQYF. The DNA of the CDR3 is TGTGCCAGCAGTACTCGGGGACTAGTGACCTACGAGCAGTACTTC.

This clone was observed a few times. The V gene is TRBV4-2, the J gene TRBJ2-3; D might be TRBD2 (5 bases). Germline V CDR1 and CDR2: LGHNA, YNFKEQ. This CDR3 is 17 amino acids long. Trimming shortened V by 0 bases and J by 4 bases, and 17 bases separated the two germline ends. In DNA, the CDR3 is TGTGCCAGCAGCCAAGAGGGTTGGACTCAGTTCTCAGATACGCAGTATTTT. This codes for CASSQEGWTQFSDTQYF.

This sequence joins TRBV28 and TRBJ2-1; TRBD2 is a possible D gene (6 bases). V gave up 8 bases and J gave up 9 bases, with 23 bases separating them. The CDR3 contains 15 residues. CDR1 is MDHEN, CDR2 SYDVKM, per germline. CDR3 protein: CASGPRDWGTGEQFF. Written as DNA, the CDR3 is TGTGCCAGCGGACCCCGGGACTGGGGAACGGGTGAGCAGTTCTTC.

This chain connects TRBV18 to TRBJ2-1; no firm D call. V lost 0 bases, J lost 10 bases, and 10 bases lay in between. CDR1 and CDR2 from the germline V gene are KGHSH and LQKENI. CDR3 size: 13 residues. CDR3 sequence reads: CASSPPTIQEQFF. In DNA form, the CDR3 reads TGTGCCAGCTCACCACCTACCATCCAGGAGCAGTTCTTC.

The chain combines TRBV29-1 with TRBJ2-1, with D tentatively TRBD2 (7 bases). The CDR3 length is 13 residues. The germline V and J ends were trimmed by 7 bases and 10 bases, with 20 bases remaining between them. Germline-derived CDR1 and CDR2 are SQVTM and ANQGSEA. This CDR3 is CSALKVGGLEQFF. The CDR3 region has the DNA TGCAGCGCTTTGAAAGTGGGGGGGCTCGAGCAGTTCTTC.

The chain uses TRBV4-2 and TRBJ2-1, with D hard to call. The germline V gene has CDR1 LGHNA and CDR2 YNFKEQ. The CDR3 runs 13 residues. V shed 0 bases and J shed 6 bases, with 6 bases lying between them. The CDR3 bases are TGTGCCAGCAGCCAAGAGTCCGGCAATGAGCAGTTCTTC. This translates into CASSQESGNEQFF.

The chain is built from TRBV7-8 and TRBJ2-1; D is unresolved. CDR3 length: 14 amino acids. Germline values: CDR1 SGHVS, CDR2 FQNEAQ. With 1 base removed from V and 0 bases from J, the gap between germline ends came to 4 bases. The CDR3 DNA reads as TGTGCCAGCAGCTTAGAGAGCTCCTACAATGAGCAGTTCTTC. It is translated as CASSLESSYNEQFF.

V usage is TRBV5-4 and J usage is TRBJ2-1, with D hard to call. There are 11 residues in the CDR3. V was trimmed by 0 bases and J by 9 bases, leaving 4 bases between them. Germline V gene lookup returns CDR1 SGHNT and CDR2 YYREEE (reference sequence). Here the CDR3 reads CASSLAGEQFF. CDR3 sequence (DNA): TGTGCCAGCAGCTTGGCGGGTGAGCAGTTCTTC.